The 3 T cell receptor beta chains below all came from one sample that was sequenced in a study of T cell clones after liver transplantation. Using immunoSEQ multiplex PCR, the repertoire was profiled, and TCRdb retains in-frame clones only, with some absent. The sample has 5,000 to 6,500 clones; 25% to 30% are singletons. These receptors have no identified antigens. TCRbeta sequences of proliferating CFSE-low MLR cells were labeled alloreactive. Source material: CD4+ T cells from cultured PBMCs. All receptors derive from a human patient who received a liver transplant. The T cells may partly be graft donor cells.

V usage is TRBV2 and J usage is TRBJ2-1; 11 nucleotides match TRBD2. Unmatched junction bases numbered 12, after V lost 11 bases and J lost 6 bases. Germline lookup yields CDR1 SNHLY and CDR2 FYNNEI. The CDR3 is 15 residues long. CDR3 residues: CAGSISGRASNEQFF. The CDR3 coding sequence is TGTGCCGGCTCAATTAGCGGGAGGGCCAGCAATGAGCAGTTCTTC.

This clone was seen a handful of times. This sequence joins TRBV11-2 and TRBJ1-1; D is uncertain. The CDR3 sequence is 12 residues long. Trimming stripped 3 bases from V and 5 bases from J, with 7 bases between. The germline gives CDR1 SGHAT, CDR2 FQNNGV. The CDR3: CASSFGLTEAFF. CDR3 nucleotides: TGTGCCAGCAGCTTCGGTCTAACTGAAGCTTTCTTT.

In its sample, this clone was seen a few times. The genes are TRBV7-3 and TRBJ2-2; 7 bases map to TRBD2. Germline loops: CDR1 SGHTA, CDR2 FQGTGA. CDR3 length equals 16 residues. After removal of 4 bases from V and 3 bases from J, the junction contained 8 bases not matched to a gene. CDR3 nucleotides: TGTGCCAGCAGCTCCTCCGGGACTACCTACACCGGGGAGCTGTTTTTT. Translated: CASSSSGTTYTGELFF.